Each of the 12 T cell receptor beta chains below was sequenced from the same sample in a study of shared clonotypes between healthy human individuals. Assay used: immunoSEQ multiplex PCR; TCRdb lists only in-frame clones, some missing. The table records hundreds of thousands of clones, approximately 97% of them present only once. The sample consisted of naive CD4+ T cells sorted from blood. Subset in this sample: CD45RA+ positively selected. The origin of the receptors is a woman aged 25 to 39 in good health.

This chain links TRBV7-9 with TRBJ2-5; D is ambiguous. Trimming removed 0 bases from V and 1 base from J, with 6 bases in between. Germline V gene sequence: CDR1 SEHNR, CDR2 FQNEAQ (reference sequence). This CDR3 spans 14 amino acids. CDR3 DNA sequence: TGTGCCAGCAGCTTAGCGGGCTTCCAAGAGACCCAGTACTTC. Translation: CASSLAGFQETQYF. Full variable domain (rest looked up from reference TRBV7-9 and TRBJ2-5): DTGVSQNPRHKITKRGQNVTFRCDPISEHNRLYWYRQTLGQGPEFLTYFQNEAQLEKSRLLSDRFSAERPKGSFSTLEIQRTEQGDSAMYLCASSLAGFQETQYFGPGTRLLVL.

V and J are TRBV10-3 and TRBJ1-2; D perhaps matches TRBD1 (6 bases). In germline, CDR1 is ENHRY, CDR2 SYGVKD. Trimming removed 5 bases at V and 6 bases at J, with 13 bases between. The CDR3 totals 13 residues. The CDR3 protein is CAISPNREDGYTF. The CDR3 nucleotides are TGTGCCATCAGTCCCAACAGGGAGGATGGCTACACCTTC.

The chain has TRBV14 and TRBJ2-5; TRBD2 matches at 8 bases. This CDR3 region has 17 residues. J lost 3 bases, V lost 4 bases, and 13 bases had no gene match. The V gene's germline CDR1 is SGHDN and CDR2 FVKESK. DNA of the CDR3: TGTGCCAGCAGCCGACTACCCGGACTAGCCGGGGAAGAGACCCAGTACTTC. It encodes CASSRLPGLAGEETQYF.

This chain joins TRBV28 and TRBJ1-5, with a possible D match to TRBD1 (6 bases). This CDR3 is 13 amino acids long. V was trimmed by 8 bases and J by 6 bases, leaving 14 bases between them. Germline CDR1 MDHEN, CDR2 SYDVKM. The CDR3 reads CASQGNRAQPQHF. CDR3 in DNA: TGTGCCAGCCAAGGAAACAGGGCTCAGCCCCAGCATTTT.

As DNA, the CDR3 is TGTGCCAGCAGAGCCTCGGAAGAGACCCAGTACTTC. Translated, it gives CASRASEETQYF. The chain has TRBV28 and TRBJ2-5; D is undetermined. The CDR3 totals 12 residues. Trimming shortened V by 6 bases and J by 3 bases, and 8 bases separated the two germline ends. CDR1 and CDR2 (germline): MDHEN, SYDVKM.

This clone was recorded once. The rearrangement links TRBV28 to TRBJ1-4, with D uncertain. The CDR3 totals 11 residues. The germline gives CDR1 MDHEN, CDR2 SYDVKM. Between the trimmed V and J ends, which lost 6 bases and 3 bases, there was a span of 2 bases. CDR3 DNA: TGTGCCAGCAGATCTAATGAAAAACTGTTTTTT. Protein product: CASRSNEKLFF.

The chain uses TRBV28 and TRBJ1-1; D not resolved. The CDR3 is 12 residues long. Germline loops: CDR1 MDHEN, CDR2 SYDVKM. The germline V and J ends were trimmed by 6 bases and 0 bases, with 5 bases remaining between them. The CDR3 sequence is CASRSLNTEAFF. The CDR3 DNA sequence: TGTGCCAGCAGATCCTTGAACACTGAAGCTTTCTTT.

The CDR3 sequence is CASSGWGAGNEQFF. The CDR3 nucleotides are TGTGCCAGCAGCGGATGGGGGGCCGGGAATGAGCAGTTCTTC. The chain joins TRBV13 to TRBJ2-1, with D tentatively TRBD1 or TRBD2 (6 bases each). The V gene lost 5 bases and the J gene lost 7 bases, with 15 bases spanning the gap. The CDR3 has 14 amino acids. The germline V gene has CDR1 PRHDT and CDR2 FYEKMQ (reference sequence).

The chain couples TRBV28 to TRBJ1-5; D may be TRBD1 (6 bases). V was shortened by 7 bases and J by 4 bases, with 17 bases between the two germline ends. This CDR3 has 15 residues. The germline CDR1 and CDR2 sequences are MDHEN and SYDVKM. CDR3 sequence reads: CASTPSEGVNQPQHF. Here the CDR3 DNA reads TGTGCCAGCACCCCTTCCGAGGGGGTAAATCAGCCCCAGCATTTT.

The rearrangement uses TRBV6-6 and TRBJ2-7; 9 nucleotides agree with TRBD1. Germline CDR1 reads MNHNY; CDR2 reads SVGAGI (reference sequence). The junction had 6 bases not matched to a gene; V was cut back by 0 bases and J by 6 bases. The CDR3 sequence is 15 residues long. The CDR3 spells CASSYSGQGGVEQYF. CDR3 DNA: TGTGCCAGCAGTTACTCGGGACAGGGAGGCGTCGAGCAGTACTTC.

This sequence joins TRBV19 and TRBJ2-5; TRBD2 matches at 11 bases. Germline CDR1 LNHDA, CDR2 SQIVND (reference sequence). Trimming took 10 bases from V and 6 from J; bases not matched to a gene: 19. CDR3 size: 17 residues. CDR3 sequence (DNA): TGTGCCACCCAAGGACTACTAGCGGGAGCTCCGGGTCAGACCCAGTACTTC. Translating it yields CATQGLLAGAPGQTQYF.

The chain combines TRBV5-5 with TRBJ2-3; TRBD2 matches at 9 bases. Trimming removed 7 bases from V and 2 bases from J; junction bases left unmatched: 14. The germline V gene encodes CDR1 SGHKS and CDR2 YYEKEE (reference sequence). This CDR3 region has 17 residues. In nucleotides, the CDR3 is TGTGCCAGCGCCCTGGGGGCGGGAGGGTCCCTCACAGATACGCAGTATTTT. As protein: CASALGAGGSLTDTQYF.